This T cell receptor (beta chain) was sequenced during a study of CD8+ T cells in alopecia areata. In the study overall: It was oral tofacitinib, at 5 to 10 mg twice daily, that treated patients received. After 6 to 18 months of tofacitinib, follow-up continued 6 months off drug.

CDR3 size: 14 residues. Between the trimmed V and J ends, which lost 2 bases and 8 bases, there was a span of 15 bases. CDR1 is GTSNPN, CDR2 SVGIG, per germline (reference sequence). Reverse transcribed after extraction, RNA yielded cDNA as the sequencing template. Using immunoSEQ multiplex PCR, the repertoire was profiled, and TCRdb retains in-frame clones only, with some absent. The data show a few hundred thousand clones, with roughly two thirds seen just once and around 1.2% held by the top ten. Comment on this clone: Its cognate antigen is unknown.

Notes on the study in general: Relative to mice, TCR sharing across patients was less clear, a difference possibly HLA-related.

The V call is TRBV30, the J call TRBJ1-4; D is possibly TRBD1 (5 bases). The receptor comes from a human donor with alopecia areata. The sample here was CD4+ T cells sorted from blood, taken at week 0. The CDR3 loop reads CAWSTRGLGEKLFF. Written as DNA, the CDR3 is TGTGCCTGGAGTACCCGGGGGTTGGGGGAAAAACTGTTTTTT.